This TCR beta chain appears in the sequencing data of a study of beta chain features in type 1 diabetes (dated by TCRdb to the late 2010s). A note on the overall study: Mean age, gender distribution, total cell number and subset yield were not different between patients and healthy donors. A total of around 110,000,000 sorted cells were examined across all samples, and RNA yield correlated strongly with the number of cells per subset. The study compared the TCRB repertoires of sorted circulating CD4+ T cell subsets in recently diagnosed type 1 diabetes patients with those in matched healthy donors. Regulatory and stem cell-like memory subsets were obtained from only 8 patients and about eight healthy donors, while naive and central memory subsets were obtained from all 30 or so donors.

The High Capacity cDNA Reverse Transcription Kit was used to reverse transcribe all of the isolated RNA, meaning that expressed TCRB transcripts were what got sequenced. Deep immunoSEQ sequencing was performed on naive, central memory and regulatory T cell samples, with an average of roughly 4 million total reads per sample. Sorted cells were lysed in RLT buffer and RNA was extracted with DNase-treated RNeasy Micro or Mini kits, depending on cell number. Each cell subset was processed on its own to prevent cross-contamination, while patient and healthy donor samples were processed together. The immunoSEQ multiplex PCR was used to amplify TCRB sequences from cDNA, generating 87-bp fragments that spanned the CDR3 region. The amplicons were sequenced using the Illumina HiSeq platform. The published analysis was carried out like this. Synthetic template baselines were used to correct PCR bias computationally, reads within Hamming distance 2 were collapsed, and singletons that could not be merged were discarded. Reads were aligned to IMGT to assign V, D and J genes, CDR3 length, and insertions or deletions at six rearrangement sites. Within each subset, clonotype counts were normalized to sorted cell number, after which true diversity and Gini coefficients were computed with the tcR R package. The overlap coefficient, calculated on TCRB nucleotide sequences, was used to quantify repertoire sharing. Out-of-frame TCRB sequences from naive cells were analyzed to stand in for the pre-selection repertoire. What TCRdb holds here is the immuneACCESS table cut down to in-frame rearrangements. Part of the clones is not present; checked against another copy, under half of the missing clones reflect an unresolved V gene, and the others are unexplained. The V and J calls and the clone size are those of that table, but D and trimming were determined from the DNA. The sample includes fewer than 650,000 clones, with 15% observed a single time. The top ten constitute around 0.1% of the sample.

General study outcomes and caveats: Because cDNA was sequenced instead of genomic DNA, highly expressing activated cells could be over-represented, though the groups showed no difference in activation or CD3 levels. HLA sub-analyses involved small numbers of individuals, so any influence of HLA type on TCRB rearrangement remained unresolved. Shorter templates might be favored by PCR, yet because patient and control samples were amplified and corrected together, any such skew would affect both groups equally. Patients with type 1 diabetes made fewer insertions and deleted more nucleotides at VDJ recombination sites, implying thymic rearrangement abnormalities. A moderate but significant shortening of TCRB CDR3 length was observed in type 1 diabetes patients in all four CD4+ subsets. Naive, central memory and regulatory TCRB repertoires appeared to be more similar among patients than among healthy donors.

This clone was picked up a small number of times. This receptor's antigen is unknown. Per-base qualities were not stored, and no clone one base away is much larger. Each donor gave one peripheral blood draw, approximately 120 mL on average, collected into heparinised tubes. Naive, central memory, regulatory and stem cell-like memory CD4+ T cells were sorted on a BD FACSAria II using a panel including CD45RO, CCR7, CD25, CD127, CD95 and CD27. Purity was above 98% for every sorted population. Right away, PBMCs were isolated by Lymphoprep density gradient centrifugation and were stained directly, with no culture step. So that batch effects would be minimized, each experiment stained and sorted samples in pairs, pairing one healthy donor with one patient. The CDR3 has 11 amino acids, counting the end cysteine and phenylalanine. Solely the CDR3 DNA is kept, with 33 bases framed from the first base. CDR1 and CDR2 (DFQATT, SNEGSKA) derive from the germline V gene (reference sequence). Trimming takes 5 bases from V and 14 bases from J, and the germline ends sit 15 bases apart.

Recombination linked TRBV20-1 to TRBJ1-4; the best D guess is TRBD1, with 6 bases matching. Sequenced sample: naive CD4+ T cells from blood. According to the study, the label for this sample's cell subset or site signals: true naive CD4+ T cells. The sequence came from a man between 18 and 35 years old in good health. The nucleotide sequence is TGCAGTGCTCGACCAGGGGTCCGGCTGTTTTTT. Translated, it reads CSARPGVRLFF.